This TCR beta chain was found in a study of blood T cell repertoires in COVID-19. CDR1 and CDR2 (germline): SGDLS, YYNGEE. V lost 4 bases and J lost 0; bases outside the gene matches: 6. The CDR3 has 15 residues. Sequencing used immunoSEQ multiplex PCR; TCRdb keeps in-frame clones, though not all of them. There are some 140,000 clones in the sample; roughly four fifths occur only once, and 15% to 20% lies in the top ten. This receptor was taken from a man aged 25-40 years who had recovered from COVID-19. The J gene is TRBJ2-7, the V gene TRBV9; 8 nucleotides line up with TRBD2. Sequenced: PBMCs or T cells enriched from blood (not recorded which). The CDR3 DNA reads TGTGCCAGCAGCCCCGCGGGGGGTAACTCCTACGAGCAGTACTTC. This translates into CASSPAGGNSYEQYF.